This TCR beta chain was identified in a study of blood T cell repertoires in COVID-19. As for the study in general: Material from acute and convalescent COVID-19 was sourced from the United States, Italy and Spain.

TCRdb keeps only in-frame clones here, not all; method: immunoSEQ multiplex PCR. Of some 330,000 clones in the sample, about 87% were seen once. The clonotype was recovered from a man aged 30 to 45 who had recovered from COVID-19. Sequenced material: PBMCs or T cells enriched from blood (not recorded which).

The CDR3 here is CASSWTGTLGELFF. The CDR3 coding sequence is TGTGCCAGCAGTTGGACAGGGACCTTGGGGGAGCTGTTTTTT. The V gene is TRBV21-1, the J gene TRBJ2-2; TRBD1 is the table's D call, not checked against the DNA. TRBV21-1 is marked as a pseudogene. This CDR3 is 14 amino acids long.